Each of the 17 T cell receptor beta chains below was sequenced from the same sample in a study of vaccination effects on CD4 cells after COVID-19 (dated by TCRdb to 2022 to 2024). These receptors have no identified antigens. To identify antigen-specific CD4+ T cell clonotypes by their expansion, the ViraFEST assay first stimulated PBMC with viral peptide pools and then applied TCR sequencing. After less than eleven days of culture, CD4+ T cells were isolated with the EasySep CD4+ T cell isolation kit. Negative nucleocapsid antibody results before and after vaccination confirmed that the healthy vaccine recipients had no prior SARS-CoV-2 infection. Library preparation used the immunoSEQ multiplex PCR assay. TCRdb took over this immuneACCESS table, retaining in-frame rearrangements with V and J assigned. Such tables are incomplete; in checked studies, under half of the missing clones stem from an unresolved V gene, and the remainder is unexplained. This sample has under 30,000 clones in its table, and roughly 70% of those were observed once. Together, the top ten hold about 20% of the sample.

Specimen: CD4+ T cells from PBMCs cultured with HCoV-NL63 spike peptides, collected before COVID-19 vaccination. Taken with the paper, the label for cell subset or site translates to: HCoV-NL63 spike overlapping peptide pool stimulation. These receptors came from a human donor who received a COVID-19 vaccine.

This clone was seen only once. J is TRBJ1-2 and V is TRBV10-3; 11 bases agree with TRBD1. Germline CDR1 ENHRY, CDR2 SYGVKD. The trim removed 6 bases at V and 6 bases at J, leaving 6 bases unmatched. This CDR3 comprises 14 residues. CDR3 residues: CAISKGQGANGYTF. For the CDR3, the DNA is TGTGCCATCAGCAAAGGACAGGGGGCTAATGGCTACACCTTC.

The V call is TRBV7-8, the J call TRBJ2-3, with D perhaps being TRBD1 or TRBD2 (6 bases each). Trimming shortened V by 5 bases and J by 6 bases, and 15 bases separated the two germline ends. The CDR3 contains 14 residues. CDR1 is SGHVS and CDR2 is FQNEAQ in the germline V gene. In nucleotides, the CDR3 is TGTGCCAGCAGCAGGGGGAGGACTGACGATACGCAGTATTTT. Its translation: CASSRGRTDDTQYF.

V usage is TRBV19 and J usage is TRBJ2-7, with TRBD1 identical over 8 bases. CDR1 is LNHDA, CDR2 SQIVND, per germline (reference sequence). V was clipped by 4 bases and J by 0 bases; unmatched bases: 2. The CDR3 length is 14 residues. Here the CDR3 reads CASSRDRSSYEQYF. The CDR3 DNA is TGTGCCAGTAGTAGGGACAGGAGCTCCTACGAGCAGTACTTC.

V and J are TRBV11-2 and TRBJ2-3; D perhaps matches TRBD2 (5 bases). The CDR3 spans 16 residues. Deletions cut 1 base from V and 0 bases from J, with 11 bases between. CDR1 SGHAT and CDR2 FQNNGV come from the germline V gene. The CDR3 is CASSLVSGSSTDTQYF. CDR3 DNA sequence: TGTGCCAGCAGCTTAGTATCGGGGTCTAGCACAGATACGCAGTATTTT.

V and J are TRBV27 and TRBJ2-2, with 7 bases that match TRBD2. The CDR3 covers 17 residues. Trimming removed 1 base from V and 3 bases from J; junction bases left unmatched: 8. CDR1 is MNHEY and CDR2 is SMNVEV in the germline V gene (reference sequence). The CDR3 region has the DNA TGTGCCAGCAGTTTATTTTGGGACTACCAGGACACCGGGGAGCTGTTTTTT. Encoded protein: CASSLFWDYQDTGELFF.

The chain joins TRBV18 to TRBJ2-7; D unclear. Trimming took off 3 bases at V and 6 bases at J, with 12 bases between the two ends. There are 13 residues in the CDR3. Germline lookup yields CDR1 KGHSH and CDR2 LQKENI. CDR3 amino acids: CASSPGAETEQYF. The CDR3 DNA reads TGTGCCAGCTCACCCGGAGCTGAGACCGAGCAGTACTTC. Filled out from reference TRBV18 and TRBJ2-7, the complete variable domain reads NAGVMQNPRHLVRRRGQEARLRCSPMKGHSHVYWYRQLPEEGLKFMVYLQKENIIDESGMPKERFSAEFPKEGPSILRIQQVVRGDSAAYFCASSPGAETEQYFGPGTRLTVT.

On this clone itself: Other DNA sequences in the sample encode the same CDR3. The J gene is TRBJ2-3, the V gene TRBV4-1, with D perhaps TRBD1 (6 bases). In germline, CDR1 is MGHRA, CDR2 YSYEKL. The V end was cut by 3 bases, the J end by 4 bases, with 17 bases between. The CDR3 consists of 16 residues. The CDR3 DNA reads as TGCGCCAGCAGCCATAGGGCAGGGGATTTAGCAGATACGCAGTATTTT. It is translated as CASSHRAGDLADTQYF.

The chain links TRBV5-4 to TRBJ2-1, with D possibly being TRBD1 (7 bases). V shed 4 bases and J shed 6 bases, with 11 bases lying between them. There are 13 residues in the CDR3. Per germline, CDR1 SGHNT and CDR2 YYREEE (reference sequence). The CDR3 region has the DNA TGTGCCAGCAGCCCGCAGGGGGGCAATGAGCAGTTCTTC. Encoded protein: CASSPQGGNEQFF.

The rearrangement joins TRBV18 to TRBJ1-2; 7 positions agree with TRBD1. The CDR3 runs 13 residues. Trimming took 3 bases from V and 4 from J; bases not matched to a gene: 2. Germline values: CDR1 KGHSH, CDR2 LQKENI. Written as DNA, the CDR3 is TGTGCCAGCTCACCGGACAGGAGCTATGGCTACACCTTC. It translates to CASSPDRSYGYTF.

Within the sample, this clone is medium-sized. The chain uses TRBV6-1 and TRBJ1-3; D unclear. Germline CDR1 is MNHNS and CDR2 is SASEGT. Trimming cost V 2 bases and J 1 base, with 12 bases left between them. The CDR3 is made up of 16 amino acids. This chain's CDR3 is CASSEHQASSGNTIYF. The CDR3, as DNA: TGTGCCAGCAGTGAACATCAGGCCTCTTCTGGAAACACCATATATTTT.

This sequence joins TRBV18 and TRBJ1-1, with 7 positions matching TRBD1. CDR1 and CDR2 (germline): KGHSH, LQKENI. The length of the CDR3 is 14 residues. Unmatched junction bases numbered 4, after V lost 6 bases and J lost 0 bases. CDR3 sequence reads: CASSPQGVNTEAFF. In nucleotides, the CDR3 is TGTGCCAGCTCGCCGCAGGGGGTGAACACTGAAGCTTTCTTT.

The table lists this clone with a count of one. The V call is TRBV24-1, the J call TRBJ1-5; D remains unclear. The CDR3 has 15 residues. Germline values: CDR1 KGHDR, CDR2 SFDVKD. V gave up 3 bases and J gave up 4 bases, with 12 bases separating them. Written as DNA, the CDR3 is TGTGCCACCAGTGATGTCGGTCCAGAGAATCAGCCCCAGCATTTT. This sequence encodes CATSDVGPENQPQHF.

This clone was detected only a few times. V gene TRBV19 combines with J gene TRBJ2-1, with a tentative D call TRBD2 (6 bases). Germline assignment: CDR1 LNHDA and CDR2 SQIVND (reference sequence). The CDR3 has 13 residues. The germline V and J ends were trimmed by 9 bases and 8 bases, with 17 bases remaining between them. The CDR3 region is CASLGGPWDEQFF. DNA for the CDR3: TGTGCCAGCCTAGGAGGGCCTTGGGATGAGCAGTTCTTC.

This clone was seen at least ten times. Additional DNA sequences in this sample encode the identical CDR3. The chain employs TRBV30 and TRBJ1-2; TRBD1 aligns across 8 bases. The CDR3 extends over 10 amino acids. J was trimmed by 7 bases and V by 5 bases; bases with no gene match: 0. Germline V CDR1 and CDR2: GTSNPN, SVGIG (reference sequence). Written as DNA, the CDR3 is TGTGCCTGGGACAGGGGTGGCTACACCTTC. Its protein product is CAWDRGGYTF.

The chain couples TRBV7-9 to TRBJ2-5; 15 bases align to TRBD2. The V gene end was trimmed by 5 bases and the J gene end by 2 bases; junction bases not matched to a gene: 12. The CDR3 is 19 residues long. Germline CDR1 reads SEHNR; CDR2 reads FQNEAQ (reference sequence). The CDR3 coding sequence is TGTGCCAGCAGCCCGCGGACTAGCGGGAGGGTGGTGGGGCAAGAGACCCAGTACTTC. This sequence encodes CASSPRTSGRVVGQETQYF.

J is TRBJ2-5 and V is TRBV6-5; 8 bases are a match to TRBD1. The CDR3 has 12 amino acids. V was clipped by 10 bases and J by 3 bases; unmatched bases: 4. CDR1 is MNHEY, CDR2 SVGAGI, per germline. The CDR3 DNA reads as TGTGCCACCCGGACAGGGAAAGAGACCCAGTACTTC. Residues: CATRTGKETQYF.

The sample holds one count of this clone. One end of the junction is discordant with germline, which a read error may explain. The chain combines TRBV2 with TRBJ2-7; a weak D match, TRBD1 (5 bases). CDR3 size: 12 residues. Germline lookup yields CDR1 SNHLY and CDR2 FYNNEI. The CDR3 reads CASREDSYEQYF. The CDR3, as DNA: TGTGCCAGCAGAGAAGACAGCTACGAGCAGTACTTC.